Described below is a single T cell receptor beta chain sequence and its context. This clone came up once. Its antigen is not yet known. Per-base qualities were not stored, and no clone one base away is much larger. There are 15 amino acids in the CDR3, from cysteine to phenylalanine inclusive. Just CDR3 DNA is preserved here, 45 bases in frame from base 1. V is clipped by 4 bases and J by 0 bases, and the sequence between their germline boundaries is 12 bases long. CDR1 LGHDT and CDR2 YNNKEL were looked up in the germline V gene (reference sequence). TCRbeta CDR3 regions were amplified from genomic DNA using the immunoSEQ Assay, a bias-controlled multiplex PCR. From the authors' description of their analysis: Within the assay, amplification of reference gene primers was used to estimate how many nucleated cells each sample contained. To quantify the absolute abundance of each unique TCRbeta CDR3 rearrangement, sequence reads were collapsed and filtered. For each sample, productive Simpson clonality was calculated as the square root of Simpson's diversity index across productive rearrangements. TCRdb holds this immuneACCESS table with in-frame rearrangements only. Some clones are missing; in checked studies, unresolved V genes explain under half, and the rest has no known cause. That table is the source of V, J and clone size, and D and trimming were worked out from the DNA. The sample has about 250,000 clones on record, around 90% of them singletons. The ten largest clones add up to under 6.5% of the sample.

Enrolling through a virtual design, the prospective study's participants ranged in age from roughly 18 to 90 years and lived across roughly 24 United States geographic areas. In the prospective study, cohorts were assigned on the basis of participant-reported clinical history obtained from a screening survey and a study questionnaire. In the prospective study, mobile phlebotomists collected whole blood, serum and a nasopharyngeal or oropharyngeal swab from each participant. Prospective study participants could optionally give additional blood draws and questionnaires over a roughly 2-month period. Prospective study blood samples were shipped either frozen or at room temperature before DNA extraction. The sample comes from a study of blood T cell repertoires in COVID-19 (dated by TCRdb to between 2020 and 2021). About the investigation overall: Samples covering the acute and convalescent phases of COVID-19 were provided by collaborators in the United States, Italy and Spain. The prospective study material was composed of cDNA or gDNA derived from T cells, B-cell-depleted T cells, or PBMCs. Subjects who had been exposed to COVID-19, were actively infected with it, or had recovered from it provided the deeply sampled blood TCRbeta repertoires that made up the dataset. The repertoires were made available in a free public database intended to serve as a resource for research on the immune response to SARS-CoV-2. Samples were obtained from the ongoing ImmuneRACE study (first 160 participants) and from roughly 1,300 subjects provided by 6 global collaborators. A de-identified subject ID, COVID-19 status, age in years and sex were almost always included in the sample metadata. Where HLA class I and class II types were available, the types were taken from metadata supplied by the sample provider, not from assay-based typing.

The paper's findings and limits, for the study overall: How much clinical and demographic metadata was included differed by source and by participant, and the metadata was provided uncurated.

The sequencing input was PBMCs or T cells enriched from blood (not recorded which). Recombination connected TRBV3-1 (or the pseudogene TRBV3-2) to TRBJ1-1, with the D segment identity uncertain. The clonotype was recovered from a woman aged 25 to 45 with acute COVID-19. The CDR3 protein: CASSPPGRMNTEAFF. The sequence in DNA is TGTGCCAGCAGCCCTCCCGGCAGGATGAACACTGAAGCTTTCTTT.